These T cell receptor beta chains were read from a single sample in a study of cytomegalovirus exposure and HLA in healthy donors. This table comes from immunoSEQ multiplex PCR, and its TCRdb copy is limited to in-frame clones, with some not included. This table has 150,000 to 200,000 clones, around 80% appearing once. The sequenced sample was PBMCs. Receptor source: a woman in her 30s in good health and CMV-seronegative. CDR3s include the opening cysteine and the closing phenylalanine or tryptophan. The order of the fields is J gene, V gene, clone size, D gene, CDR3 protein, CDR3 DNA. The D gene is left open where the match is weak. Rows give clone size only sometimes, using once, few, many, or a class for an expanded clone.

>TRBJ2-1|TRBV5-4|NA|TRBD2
CASSSGGGGAYNEQFF
TGTGCCAGCAGCTCGGGAGGGGGGGGAGCCTACAATGAGCAGTTCTTC
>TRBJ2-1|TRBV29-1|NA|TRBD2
CSVQLAPSSYNEQFF
TGCAGCGTCCAACTAGCGCCTAGCTCCTACAATGAGCAGTTCTTC
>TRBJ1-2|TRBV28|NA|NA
CASSPPNRPRYTF
TGTGCCAGCAGTCCGCCCAACAGGCCCCGCTACACCTTC
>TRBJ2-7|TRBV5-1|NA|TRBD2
CASSLVPRSGRAFYEQYF
TGCGCCAGCAGCTTGGTTCCTCGGAGCGGGAGGGCCTTTTACGAGCAGTACTTC
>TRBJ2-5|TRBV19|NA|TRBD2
CASSTHLAGEAETQYF
TGTGCCAGTAGTACCCACCTAGCGGGAGAGGCGGAGACCCAGTACTTC
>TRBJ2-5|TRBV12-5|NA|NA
CASGSAGQETQYF
TGTGCTAGTGGCAGCGCCGGACAAGAGACCCAGTACTTC
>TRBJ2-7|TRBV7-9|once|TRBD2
CASSLTGLAGDHEQYF
TGTGCCAGCAGCTTAACGGGACTAGCGGGAGACCACGAGCAGTACTTC
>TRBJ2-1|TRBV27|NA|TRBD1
CASSLTGTGSVNEQFF
TGTGCCAGCAGTTTGACAGGGACAGGTTCGGTCAATGAGCAGTTCTTC
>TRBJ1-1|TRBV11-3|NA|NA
CASSASDQGRTEAFF
TGTGCCAGCAGCGCTTCGGATCAGGGGAGAACTGAAGCTTTCTTT
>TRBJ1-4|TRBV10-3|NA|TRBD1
CAIWEGFRDRGKKLFF
TGTGCCATCTGGGAGGGATTCCGGGACAGGGGCAAGAAACTGTTTTTT
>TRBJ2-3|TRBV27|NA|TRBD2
CASSFSTSGTDTQYF
TGTGCCAGCAGTTTTTCGACTAGCGGGACAGATACGCAGTATTTT
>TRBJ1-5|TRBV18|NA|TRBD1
CASSSSGQGQPQHF
TGTGCCAGCTCAAGTTCGGGACAGGGTCAGCCCCAGCATTTT
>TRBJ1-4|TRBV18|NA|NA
CASSFPGRTGGKLFF
TGTGCCAGCTCGTTTCCGGGTCGTACTGGAGGAAAACTGTTTTTT
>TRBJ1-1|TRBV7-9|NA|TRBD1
CASSYDRGNEAFF
TGTGCCAGCAGCTACGACAGGGGTAATGAAGCTTTCTTT
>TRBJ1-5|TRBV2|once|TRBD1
CASSVEGGTQPQHF
TGTGCCAGCAGTGTCGAAGGGGGCACTCAGCCCCAGCATTTT
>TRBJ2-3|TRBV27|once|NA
CASRRYTDTQYF
TGTGCCAGCAGGAGATACACAGATACGCAGTATTTT
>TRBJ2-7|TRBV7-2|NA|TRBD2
CASSPTSGSYEQYF
TGTGCCAGCAGCCCAACTAGCGGGTCCTACGAGCAGTACTTC
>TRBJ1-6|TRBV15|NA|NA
CATGGVPSSYNSPLHF
TGTGCCACCGGGGGGGTCCCGAGCTCCTATAATTCACCCCTCCACTTT
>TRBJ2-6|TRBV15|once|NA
CATSRDQANGLTF
TGTGCCACCAGCAGAGATCAGGCCAACGGCCTGACTTTC
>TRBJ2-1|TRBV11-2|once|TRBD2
CASRDGTSQYNEQFF
TGTGCCAGCAGGGACGGGACTAGCCAGTACAATGAGCAGTTCTTC
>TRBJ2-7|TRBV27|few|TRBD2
CASRVSGGTYEQYF
TGTGCCAGCAGAGTTAGCGGGGGTACCTACGAGCAGTACTTC
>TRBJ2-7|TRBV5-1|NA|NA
CASRPQGGEQYF
TGCGCCAGCAGACCACAGGGAGGGGAGCAGTACTTC
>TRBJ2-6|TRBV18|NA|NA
CASSILAATGANVLTF
TGTGCCAGCTCAATTTTGGCGGCCACTGGGGCCAACGTCCTGACTTTC
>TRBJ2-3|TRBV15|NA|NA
CATSTGTGGGDTQYF
TGTGCCACCAGCACCGGAACCGGGGGTGGCGATACGCAGTATTTT
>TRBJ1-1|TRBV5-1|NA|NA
CASSLQGRGIPEAFF
TGCGCCAGCAGCTTGCAGGGGAGGGGAATCCCTGAAGCTTTCTTT
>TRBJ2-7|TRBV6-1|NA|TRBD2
CASSEDGFRAGGQYF
TGTGCCAGCAGTGAGGACGGGTTTCGGGCGGGGGGGCAGTACTTC
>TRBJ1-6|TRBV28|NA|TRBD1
CASTLQGWNSPLHF
TGTGCCAGTACATTACAGGGGTGGAATTCACCCCTCCACTTT
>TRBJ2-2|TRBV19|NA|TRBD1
CASGTGAGTGELFF
TGTGCCAGTGGGACAGGGGCGGGCACCGGGGAGCTGTTTTTT
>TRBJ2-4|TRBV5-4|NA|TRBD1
CASSLEGETGRYF
TGTGCCAGCAGCTTGGAAGGGGAGACAGGGCGGTACTTC
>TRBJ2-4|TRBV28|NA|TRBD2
CASSLAASGGKNSQYF
TGTGCCAGCAGTTTAGCGGCTAGCGGGGGGAAAAACAGTCAGTACTTC
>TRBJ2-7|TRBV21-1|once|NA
CASSKLTWGRGGHEQYF
TGTGCCAGCAGCAAACTAACTTGGGGGAGAGGGGGCCACGAGCAGTACTTC
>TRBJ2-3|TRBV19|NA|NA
CASSSRVSTDTQYF
TGTGCCAGTAGTTCACGAGTAAGCACAGATACGCAGTATTTT
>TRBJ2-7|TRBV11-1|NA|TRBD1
CASSWDRDEQYF
TGTGCCAGCAGCTGGGACAGGGACGAGCAGTACTTC
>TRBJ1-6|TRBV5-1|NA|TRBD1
CASSRGQGLHSPLHF
TGCGCCAGCAGCCGCGGACAGGGCTTACATTCACCCCTCCACTTT
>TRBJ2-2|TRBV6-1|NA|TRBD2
CASSDPGLAGVTGELFF
TGTGCCAGCAGTGATCCGGGACTAGCGGGAGTTACCGGGGAGCTGTTTTTT
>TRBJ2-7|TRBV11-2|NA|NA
CASSLAPSVSYEQYF
TGTGCCAGCAGCTTAGCCCCTAGCGTGAGCTACGAGCAGTACTTC
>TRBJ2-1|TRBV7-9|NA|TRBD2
CASSFRTSGGVGNEQFF
TGTGCCAGCAGCTTCCGGACTAGCGGGGGAGTGGGCAATGAGCAGTTCTTC
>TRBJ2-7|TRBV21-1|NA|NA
CASSKVSGYYEQYF
TGTGCCAGCAGCAAAGTTAGCGGATATTACGAGCAGTACTTC
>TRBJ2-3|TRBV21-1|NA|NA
CASSKGLVPDTQYF
TGTGCCAGCAGCAAAGGGCTAGTCCCAGATACGCAGTATTTT
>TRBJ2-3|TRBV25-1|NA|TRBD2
CASSDGLAGGPDTQYF
TGTGCCAGCAGTGACGGACTAGCGGGGGGCCCGGATACGCAGTATTTT
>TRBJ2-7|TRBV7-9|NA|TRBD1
CASSKGDREYGEQYF
TGTGCCAGCAGCAAAGGGGACAGGGAATACGGGGAGCAGTACTTC
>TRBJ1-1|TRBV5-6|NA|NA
CASLGRAGPNTEAFF
TGTGCCAGCCTAGGAAGGGCAGGGCCGAACACTGAAGCTTTCTTT
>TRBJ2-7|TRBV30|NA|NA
CAWNTGLPGEQYF
TGTGCCTGGAATACAGGGCTCCCGGGGGAGCAGTACTTC
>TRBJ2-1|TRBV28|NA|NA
CASSFNRGSRNEQFF
TGTGCCAGCAGTTTTAACCGCGGGTCGAGGAATGAGCAGTTCTTC
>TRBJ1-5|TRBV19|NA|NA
CASSISTAAEPQHF
TGTGCCAGTAGTATAAGTACGGCGGCGGAACCCCAGCATTTT
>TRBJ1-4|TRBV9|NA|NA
CASSVAGVFFEKLFF
TGTGCCAGCAGCGTAGCAGGGGTCTTCTTCGAAAAACTGTTTTTT
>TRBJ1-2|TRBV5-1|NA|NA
CASSSRGLGYTF
TGCGCCAGCAGCTCCAGGGGTTTGGGCTACACCTTC
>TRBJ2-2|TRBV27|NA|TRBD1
CASKWDRANTGELFF
TGTGCCAGCAAATGGGACAGGGCGAACACCGGGGAGCTGTTTTTT
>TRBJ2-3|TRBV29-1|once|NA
CSVEVVQITDTQYF
TGCAGCGTTGAAGTAGTACAGATCACAGATACGCAGTATTTT
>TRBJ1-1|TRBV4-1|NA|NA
CASSLLTGNTEAFF
TGCGCCAGCAGCCTCTTGACAGGGAACACTGAAGCTTTCTTT